What follows describes a single T cell receptor beta chain. CD4+CD45RO+CD25- cells were isolated as memory CD4+ T cells. This CDR3 is 16 amino acids long. Germline CDR1 reads SGHAT; CDR2 reads FQNNGV. The V and J ends lost 5 bases and 5 bases respectively, with 18 bases between them. Via MiXCR, TCRdb re-called the 5' RACE reads, giving one row per CDR3 protein. The sample shows about 32,000 distinct CDR3 sequences, approximately 25% of them seen only once. Sequencing was performed on memory CD4+ T cells sorted from blood. Subset: memory CD4+ T cells, CD4+CD45RO+CD25-. V usage is TRBV11-2 and J usage is TRBJ2-2; D may correspond to TRBD1 or TRBD2 (5 bases each). The TCR was taken from a female donor with breast cancer. CDR3 nucleotides: TGTGCCAGCAGCACGGGACCCCCGGGCCATACCGGGGAGCTGTTTTTT. It yields the protein CASSTGPPGHTGELFF.